Below are 4 T cell receptor beta chains sequenced from a single sample in a study of blood T cell repertoires in COVID-19. The assay was immunoSEQ multiplex PCR, and TCRdb's table has in-frame clones only and misses some. The sample has 100,000 to 130,000 clones, 85% to 95% seen once. Sequencing was done on a sample of peripheral blood. All receptors derive from a woman under 40 with acute or convalescent COVID-19.

This clone was seen only once. The chain recombines TRBV28 with TRBJ1-6; unclear D gene. Germline V lookup: CDR1 MDHEN, CDR2 SYDVKM. V was shortened by 2 bases and J by 8 bases, with 4 bases between the two germline ends. The CDR3 length is 12 residues. CDR3 amino acids: CASSLEYSPLHF. The CDR3 DNA is TGTGCCAGCAGTTTAGAGTATTCACCCCTCCACTTT.

This clone was seen just once. The chain carries TRBV5-6 and TRBJ1-5; 9 bases are shared with TRBD1. The CDR3 covers 17 residues. CDR1 and CDR2 (germline): SGHDT, YYEEEE. V lost 4 bases and J lost 4; bases outside the gene matches: 12. The CDR3 nucleotides are TGTGCCAGCAGCCGACAGGGGGTGAACCAAGGGAATCAGCCCCAGCATTTT. This encodes CASSRQGVNQGNQPQHF. Drawing the rest from reference TRBV5-6 and TRBJ1-5, the complete variable domain is DAGVTQSPTHLIKTRGQQVTLRCSPKSGHDTVSWYQQALGQGPQFIFQYYEEEERQRGNFPDRFSGHQFPNYSSELNVNALLLGDSALYLCASSRQGVNQGNQPQHFGDGTRLSIL.

The chain joins TRBV14 to TRBJ2-3, with no clear D. This CDR3 has 12 amino acids. From germline, CDR1 is SGHDN and CDR2 FVKESK. Trimming left V 4 bases short and J 2 bases short, with 4 bases between. The CDR3 nucleotides are TGTGCCAGCAGCCCATCCACAGATACGCAGTATTTT. This translates into CASSPSTDTQYF.

This chain uses TRBV4-1 with TRBJ1-5; possibly TRBD1 for D (6 bases). The germline V gene encodes CDR1 MGHRA and CDR2 YSYEKL. The CDR3 consists of 15 residues. V lost 4 bases and J lost 3, with 13 bases in between. The CDR3 is CASSRSQGYNQPQHF. The DNA of the CDR3 is TGCGCCAGCAGCCGGAGCCAGGGGTACAATCAGCCCCAGCATTTT.